This entry lists 15 T cell receptor beta chains sequenced from one sample in a study of early T cells in non-severe SARS-CoV-2 infection. Each CDR3 protein is one row after TCRdb ran MiXCR on the 5' RACE reads. The sample shows under 80,000 distinct CDR3 sequences, roughly 12% of them seen only once. The sequenced sample was whole blood. The receptor source for this set is an adult who was a healthcare worker with PCR-confirmed SARS-CoV-2 infection or an uninfected control (not recorded which).

This chain links TRBV19 with TRBJ2-3; 7 bases are a match to TRBD1. The CDR3 is 14 amino acids. Germline loops: CDR1 LNHDA, CDR2 SQIVND (reference sequence). The V gene end was trimmed by 4 bases and the J gene end by 7 bases; junction bases not matched to a gene: 8. The CDR3 bases are TGTGCCAGTAGTACCCAAAAGACAGGGAATACGCAGTATTTT. It yields the protein CASSTQKTGNTQYF.

This clonotype was counted many times. This chain uses TRBV5-4 with TRBJ1-1, with no clear D. V shed 2 bases and J shed 0 bases, with 8 bases lying between them. This CDR3 is 14 amino acids long. The germline V gene has CDR1 SGHNT and CDR2 YYREEE (reference sequence). The CDR3 reads CASSFDKMNTEAFF. DNA for the CDR3: TGTGCCAGCAGCTTTGATAAGATGAACACTGAAGCTTTCTTT.

The chain uses TRBV15 and TRBJ2-7, with D perhaps matching TRBD1 (5 bases). Trimming stripped 0 bases from V and 2 bases from J, with 8 bases between. Germline CDR1 reads LNHNV; CDR2 reads YYDKDF (reference sequence). This CDR3 is 14 amino acids long. CDR3 DNA: TGTGCCACCAGCAGAGACCAGGGCACCTACGAGCAGTACTTC. Amino acid sequence: CATSRDQGTYEQYF.

This clonotype occurred many times. V and J are TRBV20-1 and TRBJ2-7; 7 bases match TRBD1. V lost 1 base to trimming and J lost 3 bases; unmatched junction nucleotides: 9. Germline loops: CDR1 DFQATT, CDR2 SNEGSKA (reference sequence). The CDR3 consists of 15 residues. This CDR3 reads CSARVRSGGSYEQYF. CDR3 in DNA: TGCAGTGCTAGAGTCCGGTCAGGGGGAAGCTACGAGCAGTACTTC.

This clonotype has a count of ten or more. The chain is built from TRBV15 and TRBJ2-7; weak D call: TRBD2 (5 bases). This CDR3 comprises 15 residues. Trimming shortened V by 1 base and J by 5 bases, and 15 bases separated the two germline ends. The germline CDR1 and CDR2 sequences are LNHNV and YYDKDF (reference sequence). The CDR3 spells CATSRVYEGTHEQYF. CDR3 bases: TGTGCCACCAGCAGAGTTTATGAGGGAACGCACGAGCAGTACTTC.

The table lists this clonotype with many counts. This rearrangement joins TRBV7-9 to TRBJ2-4, with D possibly matching TRBD1 (5 bases). The V end lost 5 bases, the J end lost 3 bases, and 11 bases lay between the germline ends. The CDR3 contains 14 residues. Germline lookup yields CDR1 SEHNR and CDR2 FQNEAQ (reference sequence). The CDR3 spells CASSIQGNKNIQYF. CDR3 bases: TGTGCCAGCAGCATCCAGGGAAACAAAAACATTCAGTACTTC.

About this clonotype: A read error is possible here, since a much larger clone lies one base away. V and J are TRBV10-3 and TRBJ2-2, with D maybe TRBD2 (5 bases). This CDR3 is 12 amino acids long. Germline V lookup: CDR1 ENHRY, CDR2 SYGVKD. DNA of the CDR3: TGTGCCATCTGTGCGCTCACCGGGGAGCTTTTTTTT. Its translation is CAICALTGELFF.

In this sample, this clonotype turned up many times. J is TRBJ2-7 and V is TRBV29-1; D perhaps matches TRBD2 (6 bases). The CDR3 contains 15 residues. Trimming removed 1 base from V and 2 bases from J, with 15 bases in between. From germline, CDR1 is SQVTM and CDR2 ANQGSEA. This CDR3 is CSVEVRTIGAYEQYF. In nucleotides, the CDR3 is TGCAGCGTTGAAGTCCGGACTATAGGAGCCTACGAGCAGTACTTC.

This clonotype was seen many times. The chain combines TRBV12-3 or TRBV12-4 with TRBJ2-1, with TRBD1 matching 9 bases. The CDR3 runs to 14 residues. The V and J ends lost 2 bases and 8 bases, in that order; junction bases with no gene match: 4. Here the CDR3 reads CASSLWDRVHEQFF. In DNA form, the CDR3 reads TGTGCCAGCAGTTTATGGGACAGGGTTCATGAGCAGTTCTTC.

This clonotype came up a few times. The chain combines TRBV9 with TRBJ2-3; D assignment may be TRBD1 or TRBD2 (6 bases each). This CDR3 is built from 17 residues. CDR1 and CDR2 (germline): SGDLS, YYNGEE. V was cut by 0 bases and J by 0 bases, with 14 bases left in between. CDR3 sequence: CASSVAGAGLSTDTQYF. Here the CDR3 DNA reads TGTGCCAGCAGCGTAGCGGGGGCAGGACTCAGCACAGATACGCAGTATTTT.

This clonotype was counted ten times or more. J is TRBJ1-1 and V is TRBV29-1, with 7 bases that match TRBD1. This CDR3 spans 13 amino acids. Germline lookup yields CDR1 SQVTM and CDR2 ANQGSEA. Trimming took 6 bases from V and 1 from J; bases not matched to a gene: 5. The CDR3 here is CSVRGQQNTEAFF. The CDR3 region has the DNA TGCAGCGTGCGGGGACAGCAGAACACTGAAGCTTTCTTT.

On this clonotype: Since a much larger clone is just one base distant, this may be a read error. V gene TRBV7-8 combines with J gene TRBJ1-1; the D is unclear. In germline, CDR1 is SGHVS, CDR2 FQNEAQ. This CDR3 has 17 amino acids. With 5 bases removed from V and 0 bases from J, the gap between germline ends came to 19 bases. This chain's CDR3 is CASSPGRVVFMNTEAFF. CDR3 DNA sequence: TGTGCCAGCAGCCCCGGGCGGGTAGTGTTCATGAACACTGAAGCTTTCTTT.

This clonotype has a count of ten or more. The rearrangement joins TRBV12-3 or TRBV12-4 to TRBJ1-6; a weak D match, TRBD1 (6 bases). This CDR3 is 14 amino acids long. Trimming pared 6 bases from V and 11 bases from J, leaving 17 bases between. The CDR3 nucleotides read TGTGCCAGCAGCCGGACAGTGGGAGACCCACCCCTCCACTTT. It is translated as CASSRTVGDPPLHF.

The J gene is TRBJ2-2, the V gene TRBV6-5; 8 positions match TRBD2. CDR1 and CDR2 (germline): MNHEY, SVGAGI. CDR3 length: 14 residues. V dropped 6 bases and J dropped 4; count of bases not matched to a gene: 4. Here the CDR3 DNA reads TGTGCCAGCAGAGCCGGGACTAGCACCGGGGAGCTGTTTTTT. Its protein product is CASRAGTSTGELFF.

In this sample, this clonotype turned up many times. The V call is TRBV24-1, the J call TRBJ2-5; no reliable D call. This CDR3 comprises 12 residues. The V end lost 4 bases, the J end lost 3 bases, and 5 bases lay between the germline ends. Germline V gene data show CDR1 as KGHDR and CDR2 as SFDVKD. The CDR3: CATSDREETQYF. CDR3 nucleotides: TGTGCCACCAGTGACAGAGAAGAGACCCAGTACTTC.